This T cell receptor (beta chain) was captured in a study of shared clonotypes between healthy human individuals. Study-level findings and limits: When naive CD4 clonotypes were compared across a few donors, around 5% were shared.

On this clone: The antigen is unknown. One end of the junction does not line up with germline, which may come from a read error.

CD45RO negativity and positive selection for CCR7 defined naive CD8 cells, a population that excluded terminally differentiated effector memory CD45RA+ cells. Per the germline V gene, CDR1 is MNHEY and CDR2 is SMNVEV (reference sequence). The CDR3 runs 15 residues. It was about 180 ng DNA, 31,000 or so T cell genomes, that sorted-subset replicate PCRs used. Some clones are missing from TCRdb's copy, which holds only in-frame ones; the method was immunoSEQ multiplex PCR. The sample contains around 2,000,000 clones, 85% to 95% of which appear only once. The clonotype comes from a man between 18 and 35 years old in good health. The specimen was naive CD8+ T cells sorted from blood. This rearrangement joins TRBV27 to TRBJ2-7; maybe TRBD2 (7 bases). CDR3 coding DNA: TGTGCCTGCAGTTTTGGGGGGGGCCTATCCTACGAGCAGTACTTC. It encodes CACSFGGGLSYEQYF.